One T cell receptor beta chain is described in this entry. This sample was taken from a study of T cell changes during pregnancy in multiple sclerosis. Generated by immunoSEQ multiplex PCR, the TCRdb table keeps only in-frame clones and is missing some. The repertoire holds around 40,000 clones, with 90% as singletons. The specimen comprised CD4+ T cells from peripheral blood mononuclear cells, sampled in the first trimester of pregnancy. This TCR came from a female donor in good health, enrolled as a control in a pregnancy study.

As DNA, the CDR3 is TGTGCCAGCAGCCAAGATTCTCTGGGCAGCCCGCGAGAGCAGTTCTTC. Residues: CASSQDSLGSPREQFF. This sequence joins TRBV4-2 and TRBJ2-1; unclear D gene. With 0 bases removed from V and 10 bases from J, the gap between germline ends came to 19 bases. This CDR3 has 16 residues. Germline V gives CDR1 LGHNA, CDR2 YNFKEQ.